This T cell receptor (beta chain) was profiled in a study of blood T cell repertoires in COVID-19. Study overall: Acute and convalescent COVID-19 specimens originated in the United States, Italy and Spain. Sample material is recorded as cDNA or gDNA derived from T cells, B-cell-depleted T cells, or PBMCs.

Authors' data handling: By means of reference gene primer amplification, nucleated cell counts were estimated. Profiling relied on immunoSEQ multiplex PCR, and the TCRdb table lists in-frame clones only, not all of them. Clonal size and the V and J genes are those of that table, whereas D and trimming came from the DNA. Among tens of thousands of clones listed, around four fifths were seen once. With V trimmed by 5 bases and J by 4 bases, 11 bases remained unmatched. Germline V gives CDR1 SGHTA, CDR2 FQGNSA. The CDR3 is 16 amino acids. Sequenced material: peripheral blood. This TCR was sampled from a human donor in a cohort sampled during active COVID-19. This chain links TRBV7-2 with TRBJ2-3; 8 nucleotides match TRBD2. Here the CDR3 DNA reads TGTGCCAGCAGCCCGGGAATCGGGGGGGCCGCAGATACGCAGTATTTT. Encoded protein: CASSPGIGGAADTQYF. Full variable domain (remainder filled in from reference TRBV7-2 and TRBJ2-3): GAGVSQSPSNKVTEKGKDVELRCDPISGHTALYWYRQSLGQGLEFLIYFQGNSAPDKSGLPSDRFSAERTGGSVSTLTIQRTQQEDSAVYLCASSPGIGGAADTQYFGPGTRLTVL.